This TCR beta chain was identified in a study of response to subunit inactivated influenza vaccine. Broader study findings: Authors suggested few new T cells are recruited by each seasonal influenza vaccination.

The CDR3 totals 11 residues. The V gene end was trimmed by 11 bases and the J gene end by 7 bases; junction bases not matched to a gene: 5. This clonotype has more than one count but fewer than ten. Its target is not known. One entry per CDR3 protein results from TCRdb running MiXCR on the RT-PCR reads. Of hundreds of thousands of distinct CDR3 sequences detected, roughly 8.2% appear once; the ten largest clones hold approximately 12%. This clonotype was obtained from a man between 50 and 69 years old who received an inactivated influenza vaccine. Sequenced here: PBMCs from blood, sampled less than 25 months after vaccination. The rearrangement links TRBV12-3 or TRBV12-4 to TRBJ2-1; 7 bases are shared with TRBD2. As DNA, the CDR3 is TGTGCCGCCGCGGGGGTGAATGAGCAGTTCTTC. This codes for CAAAGVNEQFF.